This T cell receptor (beta chain) was identified in a study of T cells in Graves' hyperthyroidism and ophthalmopathy. Amplification yielded TCR beta CDR3 regions, with RNA transcripts as the source. HTBI primers were used for first-round RT-PCR of the TCR CDR3. TCRdb ran MiXCR on the multiplex PCR reads and lists one entry per CDR3 protein. Of a few hundred thousand distinct CDR3 sequences listed, roughly an eighth are singletons. V was clipped by 2 bases and J by 5 bases; unmatched bases: 14. The CDR3 consists of 17 residues. The germline CDR1 and CDR2 sequences are SGDLS and YYNGEE. This clonotype was obtained from a woman aged 35 to 49 with Graves' ophthalmopathy. Sequenced input: blood. This chain joins TRBV9 and TRBJ2-7; 9 bases agree with TRBD2. For the CDR3, the DNA is TGTGCCAGCAGCGTCGGTGCGGGAGGGGATTTTAGGAACGAGCAGTACTTC. This sequence encodes CASSVGAGGDFRNEQYF.